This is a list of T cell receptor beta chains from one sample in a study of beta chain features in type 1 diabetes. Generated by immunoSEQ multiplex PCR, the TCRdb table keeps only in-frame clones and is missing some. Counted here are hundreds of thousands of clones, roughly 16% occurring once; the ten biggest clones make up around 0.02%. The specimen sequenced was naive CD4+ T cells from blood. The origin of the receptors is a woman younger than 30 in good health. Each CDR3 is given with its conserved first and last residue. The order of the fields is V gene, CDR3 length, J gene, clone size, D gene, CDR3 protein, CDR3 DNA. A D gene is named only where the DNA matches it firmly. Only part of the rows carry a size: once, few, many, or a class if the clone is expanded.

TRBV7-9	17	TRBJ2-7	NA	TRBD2	CASSPGTSGRLTYEQYF	TGTGCCAGCAGCCCTGGGACTAGCGGGAGGTTAACCTACGAGCAGTACTTC
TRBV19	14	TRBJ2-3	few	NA	CASSNRGGTDTQYF	TGTGCCAGTAGCAACAGAGGGGGCACAGATACGCAGTATTTT
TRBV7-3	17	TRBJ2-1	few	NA	CASSLRGGRVSYNEQFF	TGTGCCAGCAGCTTAAGGGGTGGTAGGGTTTCCTACAATGAGCAGTTCTTC
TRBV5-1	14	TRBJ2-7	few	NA	CASSWTVPSYEQYF	TGCGCCAGCAGCTGGACAGTGCCCTCCTACGAGCAGTACTTC
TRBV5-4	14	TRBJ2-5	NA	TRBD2	CASANSGVAGTQYF	TGTGCCAGCGCAAATAGCGGGGTGGCGGGGACCCAGTACTTC
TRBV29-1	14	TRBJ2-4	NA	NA	CSAGFQGAKNIQYF	TGCAGCGCTGGGTTTCAAGGCGCCAAAAACATTCAGTACTTC
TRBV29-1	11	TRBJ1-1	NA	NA	CSVVQGLEAFF	TGCAGCGTTGTTCAAGGCCTTGAAGCTTTCTTT
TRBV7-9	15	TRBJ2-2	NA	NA	CASGHDTRNTGELFF	TGTGCCAGCGGCCACGATACACGGAACACCGGGGAGCTGTTTTTT
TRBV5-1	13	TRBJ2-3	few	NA	CASSQGFTDTQYF	TGCGCCAGCAGCCAGGGCTTCACAGATACGCAGTATTTT
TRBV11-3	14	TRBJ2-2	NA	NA	CASEGAGRTGELFF	TGTGCCAGCGAGGGCGCAGGGAGGACCGGGGAGCTGTTTTTT
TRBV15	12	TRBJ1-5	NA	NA	CATLLSVQPQHF	TGTGCCACCCTCCTCAGTGTTCAGCCCCAGCATTTT
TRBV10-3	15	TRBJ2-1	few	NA	CAISAQGGAVHEQFF	TGTGCCATCAGTGCACAGGGGGGGGCCGTTCATGAGCAGTTCTTC
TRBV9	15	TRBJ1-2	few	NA	CASSAGEGANYGYTF	TGTGCCAGCAGCGCAGGGGAGGGGGCTAACTATGGCTACACCTTC
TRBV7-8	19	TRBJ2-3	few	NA	CASSPVGVGAGSRTDTQYF	TGTGCCAGCAGCCCGGTCGGTGTGGGAGCGGGCTCTCGCACAGATACGCAGTATTTT
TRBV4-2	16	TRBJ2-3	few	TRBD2	CASSQVGTTSHDTQYF	TGTGCCAGCAGCCAAGTAGGGACTACCAGCCACGATACGCAGTATTTT
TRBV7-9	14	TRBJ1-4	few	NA	CASSFLALNEKLFF	TGTGCCAGCAGCTTTTTGGCCTTAAATGAAAAACTGTTTTTT
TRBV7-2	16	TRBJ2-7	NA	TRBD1	CASSWPRDRGSYEQYF	TGTGCCAGCAGCTGGCCCCGGGACAGGGGATCCTACGAGCAGTACTTC
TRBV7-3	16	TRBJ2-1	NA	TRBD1	CASSLNAPGQGNEQFF	TGTGCCAGCAGCTTAAATGCTCCCGGACAGGGAAATGAGCAGTTCTTC
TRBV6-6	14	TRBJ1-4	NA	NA	CASTRDYANEKLFF	TGTGCCAGCACTCGTGACTATGCCAATGAAAAACTGTTTTTT
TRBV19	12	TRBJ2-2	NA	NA	CASSIPTGELFF	TGTGCCAGTAGTATCCCGACCGGGGAGCTGTTTTTT
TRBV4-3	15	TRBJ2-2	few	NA	CASRRSGQIAGELFF	TGCGCCAGCAGACGCAGTGGACAGATCGCCGGGGAGCTGTTTTTT
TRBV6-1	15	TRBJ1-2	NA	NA	CASGRSRAVNYGYTF	TGTGCCAGCGGCCGGTCGAGGGCGGTGAACTATGGCTACACCTTC
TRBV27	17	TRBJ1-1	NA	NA	CASSLSGRFLMNTEAFF	TGTGCCAGCAGTTTATCCGGGCGTTTCCTAATGAACACTGAAGCTTTCTTT
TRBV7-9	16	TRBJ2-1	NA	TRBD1	CASSARPGQSHNEQFF	TGTGCCAGCAGCGCCCGCCCGGGACAGAGCCACAATGAGCAGTTCTTC
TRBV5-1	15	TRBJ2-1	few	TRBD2	CASSFSSGAYNEQFF	TGCGCCAGCAGCTTTTCTAGCGGCGCCTACAATGAGCAGTTCTTC
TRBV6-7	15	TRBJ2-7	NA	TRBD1	CASSYSPDRAHEQYF	TGTGCCAGCAGTTACTCCCCGGACAGGGCACACGAGCAGTACTTC
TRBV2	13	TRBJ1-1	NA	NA	CASSVDGNTEAFF	TGTGCCAGCAGTGTGGACGGAAACACTGAAGCTTTCTTT
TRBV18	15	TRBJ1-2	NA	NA	CASSPGRSPLYGYTF	TGTGCCAGCTCACCGGGGAGATCACCCCTATATGGCTACACCTTC
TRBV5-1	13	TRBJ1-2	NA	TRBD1	CASRSDREYGYTF	TGCGCCAGCAGATCAGACAGGGAGTATGGCTACACCTTC
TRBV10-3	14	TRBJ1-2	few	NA	CAISPIGAEYGYTF	TGTGCCATCAGTCCGATAGGGGCAGAGTATGGCTACACCTTC
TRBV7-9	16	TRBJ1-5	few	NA	CASSFGGTSSVQPQHF	TGTGCCAGCAGCTTTGGCGGCACTTCTAGCGTCCAGCCCCAGCATTTT
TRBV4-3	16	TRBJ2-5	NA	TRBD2	CASSQGASGSGETQYF	TGCGCCAGCAGCCAAGGGGCCAGCGGGAGCGGGGAGACCCAGTACTTC
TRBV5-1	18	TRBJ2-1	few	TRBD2	CASSLATDGGSSYNEQFF	TGCGCCAGCAGCTTGGCCACCGACGGCGGGAGCTCCTACAATGAGCAGTTCTTC
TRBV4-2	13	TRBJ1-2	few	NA	CASSQVEPGGYTF	TGTGCCAGCAGCCAAGTGGAACCTGGCGGCTACACCTTC
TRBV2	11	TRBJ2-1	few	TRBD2	CASSESGGRLF	TGTGCCAGCAGTGAATCGGGGGGAAGGCTCTTC
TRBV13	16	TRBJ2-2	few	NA	CAMGGSGRKNTGELFF	TGTGCCATGGGGGGCTCTGGGAGAAAGAACACCGGGGAGCTGTTTTTT
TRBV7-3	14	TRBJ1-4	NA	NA	CASSFNRQNEKLFF	TGTGCCAGCAGCTTTAACAGACAAAATGAAAAACTGTTTTTT
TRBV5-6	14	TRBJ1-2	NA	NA	CASSFAGINYGYTF	TGTGCCAGCAGCTTCGCCGGGATAAACTATGGCTACACCTTC
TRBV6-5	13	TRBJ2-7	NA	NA	CASSYSLANEQYF	TGTGCCAGCAGTTACTCCCTAGCGAACGAGCAGTACTTC
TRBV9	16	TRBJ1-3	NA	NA	CASSVAGREAGNTIYF	TGTGCCAGCAGCGTAGCCGGGAGGGAGGCTGGAAACACCATATATTTT
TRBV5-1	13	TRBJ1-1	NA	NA	CASSDPPNTEAFF	TGCGCCAGCAGCGACCCTCCGAACACTGAAGCTTTCTTT
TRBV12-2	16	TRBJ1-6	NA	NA	CASRLPGQGRNSPLHF	TGTGCAAGTCGCTTGCCGGGACAGGGGCGTAATTCACCCCTCCACTTT
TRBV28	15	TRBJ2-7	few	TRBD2	CASSPPGTTSYEQYF	TGTGCCAGCAGCCCACCTGGGACTACCTCCTACGAGCAGTACTTC
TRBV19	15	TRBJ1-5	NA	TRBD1	CASSRQGLGNQPQHF	TGTGCCAGTAGTCGACAGGGCTTGGGCAATCAGCCCCAGCATTTT
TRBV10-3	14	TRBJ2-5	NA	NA	CAISKDGNQETQYF	TGTGCCATCAGTAAGGACGGGAACCAAGAGACCCAGTACTTC
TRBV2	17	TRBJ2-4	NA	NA	CASSGRTDSLAKNIQYF	TGTGCCAGCAGCGGAAGAACAGATTCACTAGCCAAAAACATTCAGTACTTC
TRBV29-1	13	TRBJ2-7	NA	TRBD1	CSVKGQAAYEQYF	TGCAGCGTAAAGGGACAGGCGGCTTACGAGCAGTACTTC
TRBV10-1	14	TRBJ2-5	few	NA	CASSPGGYQETQYF	TGCGCCAGCAGTCCAGGGGGGTACCAAGAGACCCAGTACTTC
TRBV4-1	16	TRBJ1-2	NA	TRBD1	CASSQVWTGTIYGYTF	TGCGCCAGCAGCCAAGTTTGGACAGGGACCATCTATGGCTACACCTTC
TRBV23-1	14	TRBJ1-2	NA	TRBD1	CASSQDVQGAGYTF	TGCGCCAGCAGCCAAGACGTGCAGGGGGCTGGCTACACCTTC
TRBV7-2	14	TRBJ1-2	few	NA	CASSHGQLNYGYTF	TGTGCCAGCAGCCACGGACAGCTCAACTATGGCTACACCTTC
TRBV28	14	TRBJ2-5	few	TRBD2	CASRTGGGLKTQYF	TGTGCCAGCAGGACTGGCGGGGGGTTGAAGACCCAGTACTTC
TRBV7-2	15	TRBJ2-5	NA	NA	CASSLGWRYQETQYF	TGTGCCAGCAGCTTAGGGTGGCGGTACCAAGAGACCCAGTACTTC